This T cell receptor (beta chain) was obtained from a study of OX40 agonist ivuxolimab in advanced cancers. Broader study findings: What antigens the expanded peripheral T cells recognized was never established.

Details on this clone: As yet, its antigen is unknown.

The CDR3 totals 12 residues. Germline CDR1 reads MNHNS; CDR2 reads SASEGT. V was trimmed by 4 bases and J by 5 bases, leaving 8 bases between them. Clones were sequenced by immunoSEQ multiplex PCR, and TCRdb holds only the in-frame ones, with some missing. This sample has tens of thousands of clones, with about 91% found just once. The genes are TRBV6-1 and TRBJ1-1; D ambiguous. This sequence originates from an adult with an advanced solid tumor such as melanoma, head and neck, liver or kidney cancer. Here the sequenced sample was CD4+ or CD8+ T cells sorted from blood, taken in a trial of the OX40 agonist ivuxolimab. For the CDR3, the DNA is TGTGCCAGCAGTGTTGGCGGAACTGAAGCTTTCTTT. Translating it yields CASSVGGTEAFF.